Included here is one T cell receptor beta chain sequence, with context. What it binds is unknown. The germline V gene has CDR1 SGHDN and CDR2 FVKESK. The CDR3 is made up of 14 amino acids. The V end lost 0 bases, the J end lost 1 base, and 6 bases lay between the germline ends. The authors took one heparinised blood draw, averaging about 120 mL, from each donor. This entry is derived from a study of beta chain features in type 1 diabetes. About the study: Healthy donors and patients showed comparable age, gender and cell yields.

The authors reverse transcribed all of the isolated RNA, so sequencing captured expressed TCRB transcripts. The average output of naive, central memory and regulatory T cell samples was a few million reads. Data came from immunoSEQ multiplex PCR; TCRdb stores just in-frame clones and leaves some out. Here the sample spans around 710,000 clones, around 12% being singletons. Overall study results and limits: Type 1 diabetes patients had TCRB CDR3s that were shorter (moderately but significantly so) in all four CD4+ subsets.

This clonotype was obtained from a man younger than 45 with type 1 diabetes. The chain employs TRBV14 and TRBJ1-1; D gene unclear. The specimen was naive CD4+ T cells from blood. The CDR3 DNA follows: TGTGCCAGCAGCCAAGATTGGGGGAACACTGAAGCTTTCTTT. Amino acid sequence: CASSQDWGNTEAFF.